The text below deals with one TCR beta chain. Its specificity is unknown. All donors participated as healthy donors of bone marrow. This entry comes from a study of cytomegalovirus exposure and HLA in healthy donors. The PCR made use of 60 Vbeta and 13 Jbeta primers. In the authors' workflow: Later analysis identified 80 million to 85 million unique TCR beta chains, 8.5 million to 13 million shared. Method: immunoSEQ multiplex PCR; TCRdb's copy keeps in-frame clones and lacks some. V and J calls and clone size follow that table, whereas D and trimming were derived from the DNA. The data hold 150,000 to 200,000 clones, with roughly four fifths observed a single time. Germline V gene sequence: CDR1 SQVTM, CDR2 ANQGSEA. V lost 5 bases to trimming and J lost 1 base, with 11 bases between them. The CDR3 is 14 amino acids. Overall study findings and caveats: Reportedly, TCR beta sequences accurately predicted HLA-A and HLA-B alleles in most subjects. A list of approximately 150 TCR beta chains associated with cytomegalovirus was given.

V and J are TRBV29-1 and TRBJ2-2; D unresolved. Specimen: PBMCs. This TCR was recovered from a man in his forties or fifties in good health and CMV-seropositive. The CDR3 DNA sequence: TGCAGCGTTAGTGTGCGGATGAACACCGGGGAGCTGTTTTTT. It yields the protein CSVSVRMNTGELFF.